This record covers a single TCR beta chain. Its matching antigen is unknown. This entry belongs to a study of T cells in women clearing cervical HPV infection. On the study more broadly: Blood came at first lesion visit for cases, post-clearance for controls. Study-wide findings and caveats: A classifier using richness and V gene abundances reached an AUC of 0.7 to 0.9.

Using immunoSEQ multiplex PCR, the repertoire was profiled, and TCRdb retains in-frame clones only, with some absent. The table counts some 30,000 clones; 7.5% to 10% lies in the top ten. The TCR was taken from a woman between 18 and 69 years old with a cervical HPV16 infection that either progressed to CIN3+ or cleared (not recorded which). The sample taken for sequencing was blood buffy coat.

The chain's CDR3 is CSARKKRAGDTGELFF. CDR3 DNA, as far as it was read: TGCAGTGCTAGGAAAAAGAGAGCCGGGGACACCGGGGAG. The chain joins TRBV20-1 to TRBJ2-2, with a weak D call TRBD2 (5 bases). Read coverage stops 3 residues before the CDR3 terminus; the germline J gene supplies the remainder. Germline V gives CDR1 DFQATT, CDR2 SNEGSKA (reference sequence). This CDR3 spans 16 amino acids. V was cut by 3 bases and J by 3 bases, with 17 bases left in between.